The T cell receptor beta chain described here comes from a study of CD8 T cells in Susac syndrome. Random hexamers primed reverse transcription of about 0.45 to 1 ug RNA. From the immunoSEQ multiplex PCR reads, TCRdb called clonotypes with MiXCR, one entry per CDR3 protein. Here the sample spans some 130,000 distinct CDR3 sequences, around 95% being singletons. This clonotype appeared a single time. Antigen: not known. General study results and limits: The study acknowledged a relatively small number of individuals in its TCR sequencing and HLA analysis.

The origin of this receptor is a human donor with Susac syndrome. The sequenced sample was CD8+ T cells from PBMCs.

CDR3 sequence: CASSYSGLAGSYEQYF. For the CDR3, the DNA is TGTGCCAGCAGTTACTCGGGACTAGCGGGCTCCTACGAGCAGTACTTC. J is TRBJ2-7 and V is TRBV6-5; 12 nucleotides line up with TRBD2. The CDR3 is 16 amino acids. CDR1 and CDR2 (germline): MNHEY, SVGAGI. Unmatched junction bases numbered 0, after V lost 0 bases and J lost 0 bases.